The 16 T cell receptor beta chains listed next were all sequenced from one sample in a study of shared clonotypes between healthy human individuals. Sequencing was performed with immunoSEQ multiplex PCR; in TCRdb, only in-frame clones are kept and a portion is missing. The table lists 850,000 to 1,200,000 clones, about 77% of them singletons. Sequenced sample: memory CD4+ T cells sorted from blood. Subset in this sample: CD45RA-negative fraction. These receptors all come from a man between 18 and 35 years old in good health.

This clone was counted only a few times. At the DNA level, this CDR3 is encoded by other sequences in the same sample as well. The chain couples TRBV5-1 to TRBJ1-2; no reliable D call. The ends were cut back, 4 bases at V and 4 bases at J, with 17 bases in the middle. The CDR3 spans 15 residues. Germline CDR1 is SGHRS and CDR2 is YFSETQ. In DNA, the CDR3 is TGCGCCAGCAGCCCCGGAGGGCAGGAGCCCTATGGCTACACCTTC. Its protein product is CASSPGGQEPYGYTF.

CDR3 DNA: TGTGCCAGCAGCCTGGGACTAGCGGGGACCCCTGGGAATGAGCAGTTCTTC. Protein product: CASSLGLAGTPGNEQFF. The V call is TRBV7-2, the J call TRBJ2-1, with 13 bases matching TRBD2. The CDR3 spans 17 residues. Germline V gene data show CDR1 as SGHTA and CDR2 as FQGNSA. V dropped 5 bases and J dropped 7; count of bases not matched to a gene: 11.

The V gene is TRBV9, the J gene TRBJ2-2; 7 bases fit TRBD2. This CDR3 has 19 amino acids. V was pared by 0 bases and J by 4 bases, with 15 bases of the junction left unmatched. Germline V lookup: CDR1 SGDLS, CDR2 YYNGEE. CDR3 coding DNA: TGTGCCAGCAGCGTAGCCCCCACCGCGGGGAGGGCCTTCACCGGGGAGCTGTTTTTT. It codes for CASSVAPTAGRAFTGELFF.

V is TRBV7-9 and J is TRBJ1-4, with unresolved D. V gave up 5 bases and J gave up 10 bases, with 14 bases separating them. The germline gives CDR1 SEHNR, CDR2 FQNEAQ (reference sequence). The CDR3 totals 13 residues. The chain's CDR3 is CASSEEGVGKLFF. CDR3 DNA sequence: TGTGCCAGCAGCGAGGAGGGAGTGGGAAAACTGTTTTTT.

The chain joins TRBV9 to TRBJ2-5; 11 positions agree with TRBD2. V lost 1 base, J lost 5 bases, and 4 bases stayed unmatched. This CDR3 has 15 amino acids. Germline V lookup: CDR1 SGDLS, CDR2 YYNGEE. The CDR3 region is CASSVSGLAAETQYF. The DNA of the CDR3 is TGTGCCAGCAGCGTATCGGGACTAGCGGCGGAGACCCAGTACTTC.

The chain carries TRBV30 and TRBJ1-1; no clear D. This CDR3 is built from 13 residues. V lost 3 bases and J 2 bases, leaving 10 bases between the germline ends. CDR1 is GTSNPN and CDR2 is SVGIG in the germline V gene (reference sequence). CDR3: CAWRYKTNTEAFF. The CDR3 DNA reads TGTGCCTGGAGATATAAGACCAACACTGAAGCTTTCTTT.

This clone was observed a single time. This chain links TRBV27 with TRBJ2-5, with a tentative D call TRBD1 (6 bases). V was trimmed by 5 bases and J by 4 bases, leaving 17 bases between them. The germline V gene encodes CDR1 MNHEY and CDR2 SMNVEV (reference sequence). The CDR3 consists of 15 residues. The CDR3 is CASSMMQTGPETQYF. The CDR3 DNA reads as TGTGCCAGCAGTATGATGCAAACAGGGCCAGAGACCCAGTACTTC.

The chain couples TRBV9 to TRBJ1-1; 8 bases line up with TRBD1. V shed 3 bases and J 3 bases; nucleotides not matched to a gene: 7. CDR3 size: 15 residues. Germline V gene data show CDR1 as SGDLS and CDR2 as YYNGEE. The CDR3 DNA is TGTGCCAGCAGCGGCCGACAGGGGCTAGACACTGAAGCTTTCTTT. Its protein is CASSGRQGLDTEAFF.

The chain is built from TRBV28 and TRBJ2-5, with D unresolved. The end of the DNA is better explained by TRBJ2-7, so the J call may be wrong. Germline V gene sequence: CDR1 MDHEN, CDR2 SYDVKM. The CDR3 runs 15 residues. DNA of the CDR3: TGTGCCAGCAGTTTCCAAGGATTAAACTCCTACGAGCAGTACTTC. Amino acid sequence: CASSFQGLNSYEQYF.

The V gene is TRBV9, the J gene TRBJ2-5; 9 positions agree with TRBD1. The V segment lost 9 bases and the J segment 3 bases; nucleotides outside the gene matches: 9. CDR1 is SGDLS and CDR2 is YYNGEE in the germline V gene. The CDR3 is 14 residues long. Here the CDR3 reads CATQGQGGEETQYF. The CDR3 coding sequence is TGTGCCACCCAGGGACAGGGAGGAGAAGAGACCCAGTACTTC.

The J gene is TRBJ2-3, the V gene TRBV29-1; weak D call: TRBD2 (5 bases). The germline CDR1 and CDR2 sequences are SQVTM and ANQGSEA. The CDR3 extends over 12 amino acids. Trimming removed 4 bases at V and 4 bases at J, with 9 bases between. The CDR3 sequence is CSVVLDADTQYF. The CDR3 coding sequence is TGCAGCGTTGTACTAGATGCAGATACGCAGTATTTT.

The chain combines TRBV15 with TRBJ1-4; a possible D gene is TRBD1 (5 bases). The CDR3 has 15 amino acids. V was clipped by 5 bases and J by 8 bases, with 18 bases between them. Per germline, CDR1 LNHNV and CDR2 YYDKDF (reference sequence). The CDR3 region has the DNA TGTGCCACCAGCGTTGGGGCGGGAAAGGTGGAAAAACTGTTTTTT. Translating it yields CATSVGAGKVEKLFF.

CDR3 DNA sequence: TGTGCCAGCAGTTTCAGGGGGCTTACTGAAGCTTTCTTT. Translated, it gives CASSFRGLTEAFF. V is TRBV27 and J is TRBJ1-1; 8 nucleotides match TRBD1. The CDR3 runs to 13 residues. Trimming removed 3 bases from V and 5 bases from J; junction bases left unmatched: 2. CDR1 is MNHEY, CDR2 SMNVEV, per germline (reference sequence).

The chain has TRBV5-1 and TRBJ2-6; D tentatively reads TRBD1 or TRBD2 (5 bases each). Germline CDR1 SGHRS, CDR2 YFSETQ. This CDR3 is 18 amino acids long. V lost 4 bases and J 0 bases, leaving 17 bases between the germline ends. CDR3 region: CASSHDGAGSSGANVLTF. DNA for the CDR3: TGCGCCAGCAGCCACGACGGGGCAGGGAGCTCTGGGGCCAACGTCCTGACTTTC. The whole variable domain, filled in from reference TRBV5-1 and TRBJ2-6, reads KAGVTQTPRYLIKTRGQQVTLSCSPISGHRSVSWYQQTPGQGLQFLFEYFSETQRNKGNFPGRFSGRQFSNSRSEMNVSTLELGDSALYLCASSHDGAGSSGANVLTFGAGSRLTVL.

The V and J genes are TRBV6-1 and TRBJ2-1; possibly TRBD1 or TRBD2 for D (6 bases each). The germline CDR1 and CDR2 sequences are MNHNS and SASEGT. This CDR3 contains 15 residues. Trimming pared 1 base from V and 3 bases from J, leaving 10 bases between. The CDR3 DNA sequence: TGTGCCAGCAGTGAAGAGGGGGGTTACTACAATGAGCAGTTCTTC. Protein: CASSEEGGYYNEQFF.

The genes are TRBV5-6 and TRBJ2-5, with TRBD1 as a possible D gene (5 bases). CDR1 and CDR2 (germline): SGHDT, YYEEEE. The V end was cut by 4 bases, the J end by 2 bases, with 9 bases between. The CDR3 length is 13 residues. CDR3 bases: TGTGCCAGCAGCACGGACACGCAAGAGACCCAGTACTTC. This codes for CASSTDTQETQYF.